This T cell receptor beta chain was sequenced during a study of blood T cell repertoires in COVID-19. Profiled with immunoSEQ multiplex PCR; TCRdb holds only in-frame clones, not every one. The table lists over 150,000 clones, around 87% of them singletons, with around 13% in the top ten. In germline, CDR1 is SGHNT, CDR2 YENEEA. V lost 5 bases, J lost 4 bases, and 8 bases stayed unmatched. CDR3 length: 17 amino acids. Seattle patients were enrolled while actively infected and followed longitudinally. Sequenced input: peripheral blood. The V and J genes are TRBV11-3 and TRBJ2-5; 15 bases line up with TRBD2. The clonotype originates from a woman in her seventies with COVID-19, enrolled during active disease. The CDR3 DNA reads TGTGCCAGCAGCAAACGGGCGGGACTAGCGGGAGGAGAGACCCAGTACTTC. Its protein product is CASSKRAGLAGGETQYF.